The next 16 T cell receptor beta chains were all read from a single sample in a study of blood T cells in healthy people across ages. With a J-beta primer mix and a sample-barcoded 5' primer, a second PCR ran 7 to 11 cycles. MiXCR, run by TCRdb on the 5' RACE reads, gives a single entry per CDR3 protein. This table has some 900,000 distinct CDR3 sequences, under 50% appearing once. The material sequenced was blood. The receptors derive from a man aged 25 to 45 in good health.

Concerning this clonotype: Relative to the germline gene, one junction end is altered; a read error may explain this. The chain couples TRBV4-1 to TRBJ2-3, with no clear D. Germline V CDR1 and CDR2: MGHRA, YSYEKL. The CDR3 spans 15 residues. This CDR3 is CTSSQVAVTTDTQYF. The CDR3 DNA is TGCACCAGCAGCCAAGTGGCAGTTACCACAGATACGCAGTATTTT.

The chain uses TRBV13 and TRBJ2-7; D is unclear. The CDR3 sequence is 14 residues long. The V and J ends lost 3 bases and 9 bases respectively, with 18 bases between them. Per the germline V gene, CDR1 is PRHDT and CDR2 is FYEKMQ (reference sequence). Written as DNA, the CDR3 is TGTGCCAGCAGCTTCGGAAGGGCGCCACTGGGGCAGTACTTC. This translates into CASSFGRAPLGQYF.

This clonotype came up a few times. The chain is built from TRBV5-1 and TRBJ2-3, with D maybe TRBD1 (5 bases). Per germline, CDR1 SGHRS and CDR2 YFSETQ. CDR3 size: 16 residues. The germline V and J ends were trimmed by 3 bases and 1 base, with 15 bases remaining between them. Here the CDR3 DNA reads TGCGCCAGCAGCTACACCGGACAAGCTGGCACAGATACGCAGTATTTT. It specifies CASSYTGQAGTDTQYF.

This clonotype was seen a single time. CDR3 sequence reads: CASSRGGQSYEQYF. CDR3 nucleotide sequence: TGTGCCAGCAGCCGTGGGGGACAGTCCTACGAGCAGTACTTC. The chain recombines TRBV7-2 with TRBJ2-7, with 7 bases that match TRBD1. Trimming cost V 5 bases and J 1 base; bases outside gene matches: 5. Per germline, CDR1 SGHTA and CDR2 FQGNSA. The CDR3 totals 14 residues.

This rearrangement joins TRBV2 to TRBJ2-1, with TRBD2 identical over 7 bases. The V gene's germline CDR1 is SNHLY and CDR2 FYNNEI. This CDR3 region has 13 residues. The ends lost 9 bases at V and 3 bases at J; junction bases unmatched: 5. CDR3 bases: TGTGCCAGTGGGAGGGCGGGCTACAATGAGCAGTTCTTC. Residues: CASGRAGYNEQFF.

This clonotype has only a few counts. V and J are TRBV2 and TRBJ2-5; maybe TRBD2 (6 bases). Germline V lookup: CDR1 SNHLY, CDR2 FYNNEI. This CDR3 is built from 14 residues. V gave up 4 bases and J gave up 5 bases, with 14 bases separating them. The DNA of the CDR3 is TGTGCCAGCAGTGTGGAGGGATCCAGGGAGACCCAGTACTTC. Protein product: CASSVEGSRETQYF. The full variable domain, completed using reference TRBV2 and TRBJ2-5, is EPEVTQTPSHQVTQMGQEVILRCVPISNHLYFYWYRQILGQKVEFLVSFYNNEISEKSEIFDDQFSVERPDGSNFTLKIRSTKLEDSAMYFCASSVEGSRETQYFGPGTRLLVL.

The V gene is TRBV9, the J gene TRBJ2-3, with D perhaps TRBD1 (6 bases). CDR1 and CDR2 from the germline V gene are SGDLS and YYNGEE. V was shortened by 2 bases and J by 1 base, with 11 bases between the two germline ends. The CDR3 is made up of 15 amino acids. DNA for the CDR3: TGTGCCAGCAGCGTCGGACAGAGGGGCACAGATACGCAGTATTTT. It codes for CASSVGQRGTDTQYF.

The rearrangement uses TRBV12-3 or TRBV12-4 and TRBJ1-3; 7 bases map to TRBD1. Trimming took 4 bases from V and 3 from J; bases not matched to a gene: 6. The CDR3 sequence is 15 residues long. Here the CDR3 DNA reads TGTGCCAGCAGTTCCGGACAGGATAATGGAAACACCATATATTTT. Protein product: CASSSGQDNGNTIYF.

This clonotype has only a few counts. The rearrangement joins TRBV7-3 to TRBJ1-1; D remains unclear. V dropped 1 base and J dropped 1 base, with 4 bases sitting between them. The CDR3 covers 13 residues. Germline-derived CDR1 and CDR2 are SGHTA and FQGTGA. Written as DNA, the CDR3 is TGTGCCAGCAGCTTAATTTCGAACACTGAAGCTTTCTTT. It codes for CASSLISNTEAFF.

This clonotype has more than one count but fewer than ten. The genes are TRBV7-2 and TRBJ2-3; weak D call: TRBD2 (5 bases). The CDR3 contains 18 residues. Germline values: CDR1 SGHTA, CDR2 FQGNSA. Deletions cut 5 bases from V and 4 bases from J, with 25 bases between. CDR3 residues: CASSPPFRAGERSDTQYF. The CDR3 region has the DNA TGTGCCAGCAGCCCCCCCTTCCGGGCCGGGGAAAGATCAGATACGCAGTATTTT.

The chain recombines TRBV27 with TRBJ1-6; perhaps TRBD1 as D (5 bases). CDR1 and CDR2 from the germline V gene are MNHEY and SMNVEV (reference sequence). The germline V and J ends were trimmed by 6 bases and 6 bases, with 15 bases remaining between them. The length of the CDR3 is 15 residues. CDR3 in amino acids: CASSKKWGPNSPLHF. The CDR3 DNA reads TGTGCCAGCAGCAAGAAGTGGGGCCCTAATTCACCCCTCCACTTT.

This clonotype has a handful of counts. This chain links TRBV4-3 with TRBJ2-3; unclear D gene. This CDR3 contains 13 residues. Trimming shortened V by 0 bases and J by 7 bases, and 8 bases separated the two germline ends. CDR1 is LGHNA, CDR2 YSLEER, per germline. For the CDR3, the DNA is TGCGCCAGCAGCCAAGAGCGTGGAAATACGCAGTATTTT. Its translation: CASSQERGNTQYF.

This clonotype occurred a few times. The chain joins TRBV20-1 to TRBJ1-2; no reliable D call. Between the trimmed V and J ends, which lost 1 base and 3 bases, there was a span of 12 bases. CDR3 length: 14 amino acids. In germline, CDR1 is DFQATT, CDR2 SNEGSKA (reference sequence). The CDR3 spells CSARVAQEYYGYTF. CDR3 nucleotides: TGCAGTGCTAGAGTGGCGCAGGAGTACTATGGCTACACCTTC.

This chain joins TRBV25-1 and TRBJ1-1; weak D call: TRBD1 (5 bases). The length of the CDR3 is 14 residues. CDR1 is MGHDK, CDR2 SYGVNS, per germline. V lost 3 bases and J lost 7, with 15 bases in between. CDR3 DNA sequence: TGTGCCAGCAGTGAGGACATGGGGCAAGGTGAAGCTTTCTTT. Translation gives CASSEDMGQGEAFF.

The chain employs TRBV6-5 and TRBJ2-7; the D gene is possibly TRBD1 (8 bases). This CDR3 has 15 residues. The V gene lost 0 bases and the J gene lost 2 bases, with 11 bases spanning the gap. Germline CDR1 reads MNHEY; CDR2 reads SVGAGI. The DNA of the CDR3 is TGTGCCAGCAGTTACTCAACAGGGGGGGCCTACGAGCAGTACTTC. This codes for CASSYSTGGAYEQYF.

This chain connects TRBV25-1 to TRBJ2-5; 7 nucleotides align to TRBD1. CDR1 is MGHDK and CDR2 is SYGVNS in the germline V gene. After removal of 5 bases from V and 1 base from J, the junction contained 7 bases not matched to a gene. The CDR3 consists of 15 residues. The chain's CDR3 is CASSPPRDSQETQYF. In DNA form, the CDR3 reads TGTGCCAGCAGTCCGCCCAGGGACAGCCAAGAGACCCAGTACTTC.